This T cell receptor (beta chain) derives from a study of blood T cell repertoires in COVID-19. At the level of the study: Spain, Italy and the United States supplied samples that represented acute and convalescent COVID-19.

The CDR3 is made up of 17 amino acids. Looked up from germline, CDR1 is SGHTS and CDR2 is YDEGEE. Germline trimming cut 4 bases from V and 2 bases from J; bases unmatched to any gene: 10. Original processing notes: Amplification from reference gene primers served as the basis for estimated nucleated cell counts. Assay used: immunoSEQ multiplex PCR; TCRdb lists only in-frame clones, some missing. For V, J and clone size, that table is used; D and trimming come from the DNA. The sample holds about 91,000 clones; around nine tenths are singletons and the top ten take around 4.5%. This TCR was sampled from a man aged 65-85 years with acute or convalescent COVID-19. Input material: peripheral blood. The V call is TRBV5-8, the J call TRBJ1-5, with 9 positions matching TRBD1. This CDR3 reads CASSTGTGWDGNQPQHF. CDR3 sequence (DNA): TGTGCCAGCAGCACTGGGACAGGGTGGGATGGCAATCAGCCCCAGCATTTT.